This paragraph covers one T cell receptor beta chain sequence. Its antigen remains unidentified. Base-call qualities are not available, and no considerably larger clone is one nucleotide away. The data belong to a study of blood T cell repertoires in COVID-19 (TCRdb year 2020). About the study as a whole: Collaborator samples came from the United States, Italy and Spain and covered acute and convalescent phases of COVID-19. The material from the prospective study consisted of cDNA or gDNA derived from T cells, B-cell-depleted T cells, or PBMCs. Subjects who had been exposed to COVID-19, were actively infected with it, or had recovered from it provided the deeply sampled blood TCRbeta repertoires that made up the dataset. The repertoires were made available in a free public database intended to serve as a resource for research on the immune response to SARS-CoV-2. Samples came from the ongoing ImmuneRACE study (first 160 participants) plus 1,254 subjects from 6 global collaborators. Sample metadata almost always included a de-identified subject ID, COVID-19 status, age in years and sex. Where HLA class I and class II types were available, the types were taken from metadata supplied by the sample provider, not from assay-based typing. The research as a whole found: How much clinical and demographic metadata was included differed by source and by participant, and the metadata was provided uncurated.

Participants in the prospective study were aged about 18 to 95 years, lived in 20 to 25 United States geographic areas, and enrolled through a virtual design. To assign participants to cohorts, the prospective study relied on clinical history that participants themselves reported in a screening survey and a study questionnaire. ImmuneRACE Cohort 3 recovered participants were defined by two consecutive negative NP/OP PCR tests, healthcare professional clearance, or symptom resolution. In the prospective study, whole blood, serum and a nasopharyngeal or oropharyngeal swab were collected from each participant by mobile phlebotomists. Prospective study participants could optionally give additional blood draws and questionnaires over an approximately 2-month period. Before DNA extraction, blood samples from the prospective study were shipped at room temperature or frozen. TCRbeta CDR3 regions were amplified from genomic DNA by means of the immunoSEQ Assay, a bias-controlled multiplex PCR. As for the authors' bioinformatics: Nucleated cell counts per sample were estimated from amplification of reference gene primers within the assay. Sequence reads were collapsed and filtered to measure the absolute abundance of every unique TCRbeta CDR3 rearrangement. For each sample, productive Simpson clonality was calculated as the square root of Simpson's diversity index over productive rearrangements. The table comes from immuneACCESS by way of TCRdb, which keeps in-frame sequences with V and J called. Part of the clones is missing from these tables; in studies checked, under half for an unresolved V gene and the rest for unknown reasons. V and J calls plus clone size are reproduced from that table; the DNA served to infer D and trimming. The sample has about 200,000 clones on record, about 89% of them singletons. The ten largest clonotypes hold around 8.9% of the sample.

The CDR3 goes from the cysteine to the phenylalanine over 14 residues. Left in the record is the CDR3 DNA by itself, 42 bases read in frame from the first base. Germline trimming: 7 bases from V, 2 bases from J; junction bases outside gene matches: 6. CDR1 MNHEY and CDR2 SVGAGI are derived from the germline V gene. The origin of this receptor is a woman aged 18-35 years who had recovered from COVID-19. Sequencing used PBMCs or T cells enriched from blood (not recorded which). The sequence links TRBV6-5 to TRBJ1-2; TRBD1 matches 8 bases in the middle. CDR3 reads: CASTTRQGNYGYTF. In nucleotide form, the sequence is TGTGCCAGCACTACCCGACAGGGGAACTATGGCTACACCTTC.